A single sample gave rise to the 14 T cell receptor beta chains below, sequenced in a study of CD4 T cells in relation to SARS-CoV-2 and coronaviruses. No antigen is known for these receptors. Clones were sequenced by immunoSEQ multiplex PCR, and TCRdb holds only the in-frame ones, with some missing. The sample holds roughly 30,000 clones, roughly four fifths seen once. The sequencing input was memory CD4+ T cells from PBMCs, cultured in vitro. These receptors were taken from an adult with COVID-19.

The genes are TRBV6-5 and TRBJ1-6; D is unresolved. V was cut by 6 bases and J by 9 bases, with 12 bases left in between. In germline, CDR1 is MNHEY, CDR2 SVGAGI. This CDR3 is 13 amino acids long. The DNA of the CDR3 is TGTGCCAGCAGGCCCCGGGGTGGTTCACCCCTCCACTTT. Protein product: CASRPRGGSPLHF.

The V and J genes are TRBV7-9 and TRBJ2-3; 16 nucleotides match TRBD2. With V trimmed by 4 bases and J by 3 bases, 7 bases remained unmatched. Germline V gene lookup returns CDR1 SEHNR and CDR2 FQNEAQ (reference sequence). This CDR3 region has 18 residues. The CDR3 DNA reads as TGTGCCAGCAGCTCCGGGACTAGCGGGAGGGCCGGGACAGATACGCAGTATTTT. Translating it yields CASSSGTSGRAGTDTQYF.

The chain couples TRBV11-2 to TRBJ2-5; D might be TRBD2 (7 bases). Trimming cost V 5 bases and J 5 bases, with 18 bases left between them. The CDR3 has 15 amino acids. Germline V gene data show CDR1 as SGHAT and CDR2 as FQNNGV. The CDR3 here is CASSSRGGDAETQYF. Written as DNA, the CDR3 is TGTGCCAGCAGCAGTAGGGGGGGGGATGCGGAGACCCAGTACTTC.

This clone was seen only once. The junction differs from germline at one of its ends, possibly a read error. The rearrangement uses TRBV2 and TRBJ2-1, with 11 bases identical to TRBD2. CDR3 size: 14 residues. From germline, CDR1 is SNHLY and CDR2 FYNNEI. The CDR3 spells CASVSGRADNEQLF. The CDR3 bases are TGTGCCAGCGTTAGCGGGAGGGCCGACAATGAGCAGCTCTTC.

This clone occurred once. The chain has TRBV28 and TRBJ2-1; TRBD2 matches 8 bases. Per germline, CDR1 MDHEN and CDR2 SYDVKM. The J segment lost 8 bases and the V segment lost 9 bases, leaving 9 bases of the junction unmatched. CDR3 length: 13 residues. The DNA for the CDR3 is TGTGCCAGTCGGGAGGGGCGCGTCTATGAGCAGTTCTTC. Amino acids: CASREGRVYEQFF.

J is TRBJ2-1 and V is TRBV7-9, with D possibly being TRBD2 (5 bases). Germline-derived CDR1 and CDR2 are SEHNR and FQNEAQ (reference sequence). The CDR3 extends over 14 amino acids. Deletions cut 5 bases from V and 0 bases from J, with 8 bases between. CDR3: CASSRGNSYNEQFF. Here the CDR3 DNA reads TGTGCCAGCAGCCGGGGAAACTCCTACAATGAGCAGTTCTTC.

V is TRBV7-9 and J is TRBJ2-5; 7 positions match TRBD1. J was trimmed by 9 bases and V by 4 bases; bases with no gene match: 11. The germline V gene encodes CDR1 SEHNR and CDR2 FQNEAQ (reference sequence). This CDR3 comprises 14 residues. The CDR3 sequence: CASSSGQARMAQYF. Here the CDR3 DNA reads TGTGCCAGCAGCTCCGGACAGGCCCGAATGGCCCAGTACTTC. The whole variable domain, remainder taken from reference TRBV7-9 and TRBJ2-5, is DTGVSQNPRHKITKRGQNVTFRCDPISEHNRLYWYRQTLGQGPEFLTYFQNEAQLEKSRLLSDRFSAERPKGSFSTLEIQRTEQGDSAMYLCASSSGQARMAQYFGPGTRLLVL.

The chain combines TRBV6-6 with TRBJ2-3, with D perhaps matching TRBD2 (7 bases). CDR1 is MNHNY, CDR2 SVGAGI, per germline (reference sequence). Trimming removed 10 bases from V and 6 bases from J, with 17 bases in between. The CDR3 length is 13 residues. The CDR3 here is CATKGGAGDTQYF. The CDR3 bases are TGTGCCACTAAAGGGGGGGCTGGGGATACGCAGTATTTT.

This clone was counted a few times. The chain employs TRBV3-1 (or the pseudogene TRBV3-2) and TRBJ1-6; D unresolved. CDR3 length equals 12 residues. Germline V gene sequence: CDR1 LGHDT, CDR2 YNNKEL (reference sequence). Trimming shortened V by 1 base and J by 8 bases, and 3 bases separated the two germline ends. The CDR3 coding sequence is TGTGCCAGCAGCCAAGGACATTCACCCCTCCACTTT. It is translated as CASSQGHSPLHF.

CDR3 nucleotide sequence: TGTGCCAGCAGTTTAGGCGGGACAGCTAGAAACTATGGCTACACCTTC. It encodes CASSLGGTARNYGYTF. The rearrangement uses TRBV27 and TRBJ1-2; 7 bases match TRBD1. The CDR3 sequence is 16 residues long. J lost 2 bases, V lost 2 bases, and 8 bases had no gene match. Germline-derived CDR1 and CDR2 are MNHEY and SMNVEV (reference sequence).

The chain joins TRBV2 to TRBJ2-1; TRBD2 is a possible D gene (6 bases). CDR1 is SNHLY and CDR2 is FYNNEI in the germline V gene. CDR3 size: 13 residues. The germline V and J ends were trimmed by 8 bases and 9 bases, with 17 bases remaining between them. For the CDR3, the DNA is TGTGCCAGCGGATCGGGGGAGGCGATTGAGCAGTTCTTC. It yields the protein CASGSGEAIEQFF.

In this sample, this clone turned up a few times. This rearrangement joins TRBV28 to TRBJ2-2; 7 bases line up with TRBD1. V lost 2 bases, J lost 3 bases, and 0 bases stayed unmatched. Looked up from germline, CDR1 is MDHEN and CDR2 is SYDVKM. CDR3 length: 14 amino acids. For the CDR3, the DNA is TGTGCCAGCAGTTTAACAGGGGACACCGGGGAGCTGTTTTTT. This sequence encodes CASSLTGDTGELFF.

This clone was detected a few times. CDR3 loop: CASSLGRLTRFGEQFF. CDR3 bases: TGTGCCAGCAGTTTGGGCCGCTTGACCCGGTTTGGTGAGCAGTTCTTC. This chain connects TRBV28 to TRBJ2-1; D gene unclear. The CDR3 covers 16 residues. Germline-derived CDR1 and CDR2 are MDHEN and SYDVKM. Trimming took off 3 bases at V and 9 bases at J, with 21 bases between the two ends.

This clone was seen only once. The V gene is TRBV7-9, the J gene TRBJ2-1; 7 positions agree with TRBD1. The V and J ends lost 1 base and 0 bases, in that order; junction bases with no gene match: 12. Germline-derived CDR1 and CDR2 are SEHNR and FQNEAQ (reference sequence). This CDR3 has 19 residues. The CDR3 bases are TGTGCCAGCAGCTTAGGTTCCTACCGGGACAGCGGCTCCTACAATGAGCAGTTCTTC. Translating gives CASSLGSYRDSGSYNEQFF.